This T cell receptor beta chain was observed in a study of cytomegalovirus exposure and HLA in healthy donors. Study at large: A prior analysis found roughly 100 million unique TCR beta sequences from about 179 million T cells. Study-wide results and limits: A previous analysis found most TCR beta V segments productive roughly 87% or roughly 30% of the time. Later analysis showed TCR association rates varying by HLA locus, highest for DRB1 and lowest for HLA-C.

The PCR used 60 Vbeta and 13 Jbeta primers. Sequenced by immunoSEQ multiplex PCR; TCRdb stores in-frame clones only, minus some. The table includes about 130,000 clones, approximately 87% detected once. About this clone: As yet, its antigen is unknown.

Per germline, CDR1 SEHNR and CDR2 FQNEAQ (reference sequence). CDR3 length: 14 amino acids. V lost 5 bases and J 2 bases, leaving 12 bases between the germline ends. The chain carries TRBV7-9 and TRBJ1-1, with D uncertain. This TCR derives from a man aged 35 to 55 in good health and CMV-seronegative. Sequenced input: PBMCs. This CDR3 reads CASSRLESNTEAFF. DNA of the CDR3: TGTGCCAGCAGCCGCCTCGAAAGCAACACTGAAGCTTTCTTT.